This T cell receptor (beta chain) was observed in a study of blood T cells in healthy people across ages. A second PCR of about 7 to 12 cycles used a sample-barcoded 5' primer and a J-beta primer mix. A template-switch adaptor containing 12 random nucleotides labeled each cDNA molecule. Each single sample gave us at least 3 million CDR3-containing paired-end reads. TCRdb reanalysed the 5' RACE reads using MiXCR and keeps one entry per CDR3 protein. Counted here are more than 600,000 distinct CDR3 sequences, around a quarter occurring once; the ten biggest clones make up 9.4%. This sample was shared with a second study, whose subject was T cells of mothers and their children. As that study records: Whether related or unrelated, pairs show similar shaping of TCR recombination output by thymic selection.

Specimen: blood. This TCR was recovered from a boy younger than 18 in good health.

CDR3 coding DNA: TGTGCCAGCAGCCTGACTAGCGCTGGGGAGACCCAGTACTTC. Residues: CASSLTSAGETQYF. The rearrangement links TRBV7-9 to TRBJ2-5; 8 bases match TRBD2. Trimming at V came to 5 bases and at J to 5 bases, leaving 7 bases not matched to a gene. Germline lookup yields CDR1 SEHNR and CDR2 FQNEAQ (reference sequence). CDR3 length equals 14 residues.